This T cell receptor beta chain stems from a study of CD8+ T cells in alopecia areata. This CDR3 spans 15 amino acids. Germline V lookup: CDR1 LNHDA, CDR2 SQIVND (reference sequence). Trimming removed 3 bases from V and 6 bases from J; junction bases left unmatched: 4. The treatment was: oral pan-JAK inhibitor, 5-10 mg twice daily. As the sequencing template, cDNA was produced by extracting RNA and reverse transcribing it. Sequencing used immunoSEQ multiplex PCR; TCRdb keeps in-frame clones, though not all of them. The data contain fewer than 100,000 clones, around 60% of them singletons. The sequenced sample was CD8+ T cells sorted from blood, obtained at week 4, from a patient treated with tofacitinib. The sequence came from a human donor with alopecia areata. V and J are TRBV19 and TRBJ2-3; 12 bases match TRBD1. CDR3 bases: TGTGCCAGTAGTATTTTGGGACAGGGGGCCGATACGCAGTATTTT. Amino acid sequence: CASSILGQGADTQYF. Full variable domain (outside the CDR3, taken from reference TRBV19 and TRBJ2-3): DGGITQSPKYLFRKEGQNVTLSCEQNLNHDAMYWYRQDPGQGLRLIYYSQIVNDFQKGDIAEGYSVSREKKESFPLTVTSAQKNPTAFYLCASSILGQGADTQYFGPGTRLTVL.